This T cell receptor (beta chain) is drawn from a study of early T cells in non-severe SARS-CoV-2 infection. Study-level background: It was bulk RNA from unsorted whole blood that was sequenced, and the chains were unpaired.

About this clonotype: Its cognate antigen is unknown.

The CDR3 has 14 residues. V was clipped by 3 bases and J by 6 bases, with 12 bases between them. Looked up from germline, CDR1 is SGHTA and CDR2 is FQGTGA. Study-level points and caveats: VDJdb matching favored anti-spike CD8 responses, missing private and CD4 specificities.

Attached unique molecular identifiers marked individual cDNA molecules. From the 5' RACE reads, TCRdb called clonotypes with MiXCR, one entry per CDR3 protein. The sample holds just over 60,000 distinct CDR3 sequences, roughly a tenth seen once. Input material: whole blood. This TCR derives from an adult who was a healthcare worker with PCR-confirmed SARS-CoV-2 infection or an uninfected control (not recorded which). The chain has TRBV7-3 and TRBJ2-1, with D possibly TRBD1 on 5 matching bases. The chain's CDR3 is CASSFPGRANEQFF. The CDR3 region has the DNA TGTGCCAGCAGCTTCCCAGGGCGAGCCAATGAGCAGTTCTTC.